This T cell receptor beta chain was documented in a study of T cell responses to AZD1222 COVID-19 vaccine. Overall study results and limits: AZD1222 recipients seropositive at baseline numbered only six or seven. Clonal diversity may have been underestimated in mostly white British donors.

The CDR3 loop spans 15 amino acids. The germline V gene has CDR1 LGHDT and CDR2 YNNKEL (reference sequence). The V end was cut by 0 bases, the J end by 4 bases, with 10 bases between. Generated by immunoSEQ multiplex PCR, the TCRdb table keeps only in-frame clones and is missing some. The sample lists approximately 96,000 clones, about 89% seen once, with approximately 10% in the top ten. As regards this clone: The target antigen is unknown.

Sequences were derived from peripheral blood, sampled 28 days after the second AZD1222 dose. The gene calls are TRBV3-1 (or the pseudogene TRBV3-2) and TRBJ2-1; the D gene is possibly TRBD2 (7 bases). The sequence was collected from an adult who received the AZD1222 COVID-19 vaccine. Here the CDR3 reads CASSQDAGAYNEQFF. CDR3 in DNA: TGTGCCAGCAGCCAAGACGCGGGGGCTTACAATGAGCAGTTCTTC.